These T cell receptor beta chains were read from a single sample in a study of Ad26.COV2.S vaccination and SARS-CoV-2 variants. Libraries were prepared by immunoSEQ multiplex PCR; TCRdb keeps only in-frame clonotypes and omits some of them. The table shows over 130,000 clones, with roughly 85% occurring only once. This material consisted of peripheral blood, taken after recovery from COVID-19. The receptor source for this set is a human donor who had recovered from COVID-19. Both conserved end residues are part of each CDR3. The D gene is left open where the match is weak. Clone size is given for some rows only: seen once, a few or many times, or a class if the clone is expanded.

v_gene	d_gene	j_gene	abundance	CDR3nt	CDR3aa
TRBV7-8	TRBD2	TRBJ2-7	.	TGTGCCAGCAGCTCCAGCGGGGGCCGTTCCTACGAGCAGTACTTC	CASSSSGGRSYEQYF
TRBV6-5	.	TRBJ1-6	many	TGTGCCAGCAAACCTGGACAGCGCCATTCACCCCTCCACTTT	CASKPGQRHSPLHF
TRBV11-2	.	TRBJ2-3	.	TGTGCCAGCAGACTTACACCTAGCACAGATACGCAGTATTTT	CASRLTPSTDTQYF
TRBV6-6	TRBD2	TRBJ2-7	.	TGTGCCAGCAGTTTAAGGGCGGGGGGACACTACGAGCAGTACTTC	CASSLRAGGHYEQYF
TRBV4-3	TRBD1	TRBJ2-3	.	TGCGCCAGCAGCCAAGAGAAGACAGGGGCGGATACGCAGTATTTT	CASSQEKTGADTQYF
TRBV7-2	TRBD2	TRBJ2-7	.	TGTGCCAGCAGGCCCACTAGCGACGACTACGAGCAGTACTTC	CASRPTSDDYEQYF
TRBV5-4	.	TRBJ2-3	.	TGTGCCAGCAGCTTGCGGGGGCGAGGGACAGATACGCAGTATTTT	CASSLRGRGTDTQYF
TRBV10-3	TRBD1	TRBJ2-7	.	TGTGCCATCAGTGAGAGGACTATGGGACAGGGTGGGTACGAGCAGTACTTC	CAISERTMGQGGYEQYF
TRBV3-1/TRBV3-2	.	TRBJ1-1	.	TGTGCCAGCAGCCAAGATCGAGGGGGGTACACTGAAGCTTTCTTT	CASSQDRGGYTEAFF
TRBV2	.	TRBJ1-2	once	TGTGCCAGCAGTGAAGAGGGAAGGGTCGTTCCTAACTATGGCTACACCTTC	CASSEEGRVVPNYGYTF
TRBV5-6	.	TRBJ1-2	once	TGTGCCAGCAGCCCGAGACAGAGATCTAACTATGGCTACACCTTC	CASSPRQRSNYGYTF
TRBV5-1	.	TRBJ2-7	.	TGCGCCAGCACCCCGGTCGAGGGAACAAAAGAGCAGTACTTC	CASTPVEGTKEQYF
TRBV15	.	TRBJ1-6	.	TGTGCCACCAGCAGGGGCGACAGGTTTGGTTCACCCCTCCACTTT	CATSRGDRFGSPLHF
TRBV7-2	TRBD1	TRBJ2-7	once	TGTGCCAGCAGCTTTTATTTACAGGGACAGGGCTCATTCTACGAGCAGTACTTC	CASSFYLQGQGSFYEQYF
TRBV5-4	.	TRBJ1-3	.	TGTGCCAGCAGCATGGGTCCCTCTGGAAACACCATATATTTT	CASSMGPSGNTIYF
TRBV9	.	TRBJ1-5	.	TGTGCCAGCAGCGTAGAAGGGTCGATCAATCAGCCCCAGCATTTT	CASSVEGSINQPQHF
TRBV28	.	TRBJ2-3	.	TGTGCCAGCAGTTTATACGGGGAGGGCACAGATACGCAGTATTTT	CASSLYGEGTDTQYF
TRBV5-4	.	TRBJ2-7	.	TGTGCCAGCAGCTTGGGAGGGTCCCTCTCCTACGAGCAGTACTTC	CASSLGGSLSYEQYF
TRBV25-1	TRBD2	TRBJ2-3	.	TGTGCCAGCAGTGCGGTAGCGGGGGGCCCAGATACGCAGTATTTT	CASSAVAGGPDTQYF
TRBV7-9	TRBD1	TRBJ1-3	.	TGTGCCAGCAGCCCCCCCGGGACAGGGGCAGGAAACACCATATATTTT	CASSPPGTGAGNTIYF
TRBV6-5	.	TRBJ1-1	.	TGTGCCAGCACCCCCCTCGACATGATGAACACTGAAGCTTTCTTT	CASTPLDMMNTEAFF
TRBV28	.	TRBJ1-4	.	TGTGCCAGCAGTTTGGGGGGGACCGAAAAACTGTTTTTT	CASSLGGTEKLFF
TRBV3-1/TRBV3-2	.	TRBJ2-3	.	TGTGCCAGCAGCCAAGTCACGGCAGGGGGCACAGATACGCAGTATTTT	CASSQVTAGGTDTQYF
TRBV4-1	.	TRBJ2-1	.	TGCGCCAGCAGCCAAGATATCAGGACGGGGATTTACAATGAGCAGTTCTTC	CASSQDIRTGIYNEQFF
TRBV24-1	TRBD1	TRBJ2-5	.	TGTGCCACCAGTGATCGATTGCCCGGGACAGGGAACTTAGAGACCCAGTACTTC	CATSDRLPGTGNLETQYF
TRBV28	TRBD1	TRBJ1-2	.	TGTGCCAGCGGCCGGGACAGGGGCTTGAACTATGGCTACACCTTC	CASGRDRGLNYGYTF
TRBV19	.	TRBJ1-3	.	TGTGCCAGTAGTATCAGAGGATCTGGAAACACCATATATTTT	CASSIRGSGNTIYF
TRBV11-2	TRBD2	TRBJ2-7	.	TGTGCCAGCAGCTTAGATCGTAGGACTAGCGGACGGTACGAGCAGTACTTC	CASSLDRRTSGRYEQYF
TRBV7-6	.	TRBJ2-2	.	TGTGCCAGCAGGCCGGATACCGGGGAGCTGTTTTTT	CASRPDTGELFF